These 30 T cell receptor beta chains were all obtained from the same sample, sequenced in a study of T cells in Graves' hyperthyroidism and ophthalmopathy. There were TCR beta CDR3 regions amplified from RNA transcripts. In the first-round RT-PCR of the TCR CDR3, the HTBI primer set was used. One entry per CDR3 protein results from TCRdb running MiXCR on the multiplex PCR reads. The repertoire holds 300,000 to 450,000 distinct CDR3 sequences, with 13% as singletons. Sequenced: blood. The receptors originated from a woman under 30 with Graves' hyperthyroidism.

The chain has TRBV20-1 and TRBJ2-7; D might be TRBD1 (6 bases). The CDR3 extends over 13 amino acids. In germline, CDR1 is DFQATT, CDR2 SNEGSKA (reference sequence). V was shortened by 6 bases and J by 0 bases, with 12 bases between the two germline ends. CDR3 sequence (DNA): TGCAGTGCCACCCGGACAGCCTCCTACGAGCAGTACTTC. It codes for CSATRTASYEQYF.

A few counts support this clonotype. The chain couples TRBV5-1 to TRBJ2-7, with D possibly being TRBD1 (5 bases). Germline lookup yields CDR1 SGHRS and CDR2 YFSETQ. V lost 2 bases and J 2 bases, leaving 14 bases between the germline ends. The CDR3 length is 15 residues. The CDR3 here is CASSLDSTTAYEQYF. CDR3 in DNA: TGCGCCAGCAGCTTAGACAGCACAACGGCCTACGAGCAGTACTTC.

V is TRBV20-1 and J is TRBJ1-5, with no clear D. V lost 3 bases to trimming and J lost 1 base, with 13 bases between them. Germline CDR1 and CDR2: DFQATT and SNEGSKA (reference sequence). This CDR3 spans 15 amino acids. The CDR3 coding sequence is TGCAGTGCTAGCGCCACGGGCGGGAGCAATCAGCCCCAGCATTTT. Its protein product is CSASATGGSNQPQHF.

This clonotype appeared many times. V usage is TRBV29-1 and J usage is TRBJ2-7; D perhaps matches TRBD2 (5 bases). The V end lost 6 bases, the J end lost 4 bases, and 10 bases lay between the germline ends. Germline assignment: CDR1 SQVTM and CDR2 ANQGSEA. The CDR3 length is 11 residues. The CDR3 loop reads CSVTLAYEQYF. CDR3 DNA: TGCAGCGTAACCCTAGCTTACGAGCAGTACTTC.

The table lists this clonotype with a few counts. This chain links TRBV27 with TRBJ1-5, with a weak D call TRBD1 (5 bases). Germline assignment: CDR1 MNHEY and CDR2 SMNVEV (reference sequence). Trimming stripped 4 bases from V and 2 bases from J, with 15 bases between. The CDR3 sequence is 16 residues long. The CDR3, as DNA: TGTGCCAGCAGTTGGGTCAGGGCTTTGGGCAATCAGCCCCAGCATTTT. Its translation: CASSWVRALGNQPQHF.

The chain uses TRBV20-1 and TRBJ2-2; no clear D. CDR1 DFQATT and CDR2 SNEGSKA come from the germline V gene (reference sequence). The CDR3 runs 12 residues. Deletions cut 1 base from V and 5 bases from J, with 5 bases between. The CDR3 loop is CSARVGTGELFF. As DNA, the CDR3 is TGCAGTGCTAGAGTCGGGACCGGGGAGCTGTTTTTT.

This clonotype has just a few counts. The chain is built from TRBV2 and TRBJ1-2; unclear D gene. The CDR3 has 13 residues. Trimming pared 0 bases from V and 13 bases from J, leaving 15 bases between. Germline V CDR1 and CDR2: SNHLY, FYNNEI. The CDR3 region is CASSEARTPELTF. In DNA form, the CDR3 reads TGTGCCAGCAGTGAAGCGCGAACCCCCGAACTCACCTTC.

This clonotype was counted only a few times. The J gene is TRBJ2-1, the V gene TRBV10-3; D is possibly TRBD2 (6 bases). V lost 7 bases to trimming and J lost 9 bases, with 19 bases between them. This CDR3 is built from 14 residues. Germline loops: CDR1 ENHRY, CDR2 SYGVKD. CDR3 bases: TGTGCCATCATGAAGGGCGGGGAGGCGGGTGAGCAGTTCTTC. Translation gives CAIMKGGEAGEQFF.

This clonotype has at least ten counts. The chain recombines TRBV20-1 with TRBJ1-5, with 10 nucleotides matching TRBD1. This CDR3 is built from 13 residues. V trimming: 6 bases; J trimming: 2 bases; junction bases outside the gene matches: 1. Germline CDR1 DFQATT, CDR2 SNEGSKA (reference sequence). The CDR3 loop is CSADRGGNQPQHF. The CDR3 DNA sequence: TGCAGTGCGGACAGGGGGGGCAATCAGCCCCAGCATTTT.

A few counts support this clonotype. The rearrangement joins TRBV7-9 to TRBJ2-5; 10 bases fit TRBD2. The CDR3 has 16 amino acids. CDR1 and CDR2 (germline): SEHNR, FQNEAQ (reference sequence). Losses at the gene ends were 3 bases for V and 5 bases for J; bases not matched to a gene: 9. CDR3 amino acids: CASSLGSGGARETQYF. The CDR3, as DNA: TGTGCCAGCAGCTTGGGGAGCGGGGGGGCCCGGGAGACCCAGTACTTC.

Points on this clonotype: Being one base from a much bigger clone, this may be a read error. V is TRBV20-1 and J is TRBJ2-3, with unresolved D. With 5 bases removed from V and 1 base from J, the gap between germline ends came to 10 bases. CDR1 is DFQATT and CDR2 is SNEGSKA in the germline V gene (reference sequence). The CDR3 length is 13 residues. CDR3: CSALEWGTDTQYF. The CDR3 DNA reads TGCAGTGCTCTGGAGTGGGGCACAGATACGCAGTATTTT.

This clonotype was seen at least ten times. The V gene is TRBV9, the J gene TRBJ2-7; D possibly corresponds to TRBD1 (6 bases). The V and J ends lost 0 bases and 1 base respectively, with 8 bases between them. The germline CDR1 and CDR2 sequences are SGDLS and YYNGEE. CDR3 length: 14 residues. CDR3 sequence: CASSVGGLSYEQYF. In DNA form, the CDR3 reads TGTGCCAGCAGCGTAGGGGGGCTTTCCTACGAGCAGTACTTC. The entire variable domain, with the rest obtained from reference TRBV9 and TRBJ2-7, is as follows: DSGVTQTPKHLITATGQRVTLRCSPRSGDLSVYWYQQSLDQGLQFLIQYYNGEERAKGNILERFSAQQFPDLHSELNLSSLELGDSALYFCASSVGGLSYEQYFGPGTRLTVT.

This clonotype turned up a few times. The genes are TRBV10-3 and TRBJ2-1, with 13 bases lining up with TRBD2. The CDR3 is made up of 14 amino acids. Germline assignment: CDR1 ENHRY and CDR2 SYGVKD. With 4 bases clipped from V and 12 bases from J, the junction kept 6 bases outside the gene matches. The chain's CDR3 is CAISAGTSGIWQFF. CDR3 sequence (DNA): TGTGCCATCAGTGCCGGGACTAGCGGGATCTGGCAGTTCTTC.

This clonotype was observed a few times. The rearrangement joins TRBV25-1 to TRBJ2-7; 9 bases align to TRBD2. The CDR3 sequence is 18 residues long. Trimming at V came to 0 bases and at J to 4 bases, leaving 13 bases not matched to a gene. Germline CDR1 and CDR2: MGHDK and SYGVNS. The chain's CDR3 is CASSEYSPDAGGIYEQYF. DNA of the CDR3: TGTGCCAGCAGTGAATATTCCCCAGACGCGGGAGGGATATACGAGCAGTACTTC.

This clonotype was seen ten or more times. The CDR3 DNA is TGTGCCAGCCGCGGGCCCAACTATGGCTACACCTTC. This translates into CASRGPNYGYTF. The V and J genes are TRBV6-1 and TRBJ1-2, with unresolved D. This CDR3 spans 12 amino acids. V was clipped by 8 bases and J by 2 bases, with 9 bases between them. Germline values: CDR1 MNHNS, CDR2 SASEGT.

There are many counts of this clonotype. The chain combines TRBV15 with TRBJ2-5; TRBD2 is a possible D gene (5 bases). Trimming left V 5 bases short and J 7 bases short, with 17 bases between. The germline V gene has CDR1 LNHNV and CDR2 YYDKDF (reference sequence). The CDR3 spans 14 residues. The CDR3 sequence is CATSLPAEPRTQYF. CDR3 in DNA: TGTGCCACCAGCTTACCAGCGGAGCCCAGGACCCAGTACTTC.

This clonotype turned up a few times. The J gene is TRBJ1-5, the V gene TRBV7-9; the match to TRBD1 covers 10 bases. Trimming removed 3 bases from V and 5 bases from J; junction bases left unmatched: 4. The CDR3 covers 15 residues. Germline CDR1 SEHNR, CDR2 FQNEAQ (reference sequence). In DNA form, the CDR3 reads TGTGCCAGCAGCTTGGGACAGGGGCTGGATCAGCCCCAGCATTTT. It yields the protein CASSLGQGLDQPQHF.

The J gene is TRBJ1-1, the V gene TRBV2, with no clear D. Germline CDR1 and CDR2: SNHLY and FYNNEI. This CDR3 region has 13 residues. Trimming cost V 6 bases and J 3 bases, with 11 bases left between them. CDR3 nucleotides: TGTGCCAGCAGGTCGAAGAGGGACACTGAAGCTTTCTTT. It specifies CASRSKRDTEAFF.

A few counts support this clonotype. The genes are TRBV28 and TRBJ1-4, with a possible D match to TRBD1 (6 bases). This CDR3 is 16 amino acids long. Germline CDR1 reads MDHEN; CDR2 reads SYDVKM. With 8 bases removed from V and 0 bases from J, the gap between germline ends came to 16 bases. The CDR3, as DNA: TGTGCCAGCCGCGATCTGGGGGGCGCAACTAATGAAAAACTGTTTTTT. It translates to CASRDLGGATNEKLFF.

This clonotype was recorded many times. This rearrangement joins TRBV27 to TRBJ2-5, with D possibly TRBD2 on 7 matching bases. Trimming left V 2 bases short and J 5 bases short, with 18 bases between. CDR3 length: 16 amino acids. CDR1 MNHEY and CDR2 SMNVEV come from the germline V gene (reference sequence). In nucleotides, the CDR3 is TGTGCCAGCAGTTTAGCGGGGGCCACCCCCACCGAGACCCAGTACTTC. Protein: CASSLAGATPTETQYF.

This clonotype was observed many times. This chain uses TRBV6-1 with TRBJ2-7, with 7 bases lining up with TRBD1. Germline CDR1 reads MNHNS; CDR2 reads SASEGT. The CDR3 sequence is 15 residues long. The junction had 7 bases not matched to a gene; V was cut back by 5 bases and J by 0 bases. This CDR3 is CASSTLTGSSYEQYF. Written as DNA, the CDR3 is TGTGCCAGCAGTACCTTGACAGGGAGCTCCTACGAGCAGTACTTC.

This chain connects TRBV3-1 to TRBJ2-7; TRBD2 aligns across 7 bases. The CDR3 sequence is 15 residues long. Germline trimming cut 4 bases from V and 4 bases from J; bases unmatched to any gene: 10. The germline V gene encodes CDR1 LGHDT and CDR2 YNNKEL (reference sequence). The CDR3 reads CASSPSGIGAYEQYF. CDR3 nucleotides: TGTGCCAGCAGCCCGAGCGGGATAGGGGCTTACGAGCAGTACTTC.

The table lists this clonotype with many counts. V usage is TRBV15 and J usage is TRBJ2-7; the D is unclear. The V gene's germline CDR1 is LNHNV and CDR2 YYDKDF (reference sequence). The CDR3 runs 14 residues. The V and J ends lost 1 base and 6 bases respectively, with 13 bases between them. CDR3 loop: CATSRASIIVEQYF. As DNA, the CDR3 is TGTGCCACCAGCAGAGCAAGTATTATAGTCGAGCAGTACTTC. Together with reference TRBV15 and TRBJ2-7, the CDR3 gives the full variable domain: DAMVIQNPRYQVTQFGKPVTLSCSQTLNHNVMYWYQQKSSQAPKLLFHYYDKDFNNEADTPDNFQSRRPNTSFCFLDIRSPGLGDTAMYLCATSRASIIVEQYFGPGTRLTVT.

This clonotype was seen at least ten times. V gene TRBV27 combines with J gene TRBJ2-7; 7 nucleotides agree with TRBD2. Trimming removed 5 bases from V and 2 bases from J; junction bases left unmatched: 6. CDR1 is MNHEY, CDR2 SMNVEV, per germline (reference sequence). The CDR3 length is 14 residues. CDR3 bases: TGTGCCAGCAGTCCCCAGACTAGCCCCTACGAGCAGTACTTC. Amino acids: CASSPQTSPYEQYF.

This clonotype was recorded at least ten times. The genes are TRBV6-1 and TRBJ2-1, with D perhaps TRBD2 (5 bases). The germline CDR1 and CDR2 sequences are MNHNS and SASEGT. This CDR3 contains 12 residues. The V end lost 6 bases, the J end lost 8 bases, and 11 bases lay between the germline ends. CDR3 bases: TGTGCCAGCAGCCCTACGGGGTATGAGCAGTTCTTC. Amino acids: CASSPTGYEQFF.

This clonotype showed up many times. The chain has TRBV7-9 and TRBJ2-1; 7 nucleotides agree with TRBD2. Germline V gene lookup returns CDR1 SEHNR and CDR2 FQNEAQ (reference sequence). The length of the CDR3 is 18 residues. V lost 4 bases and J lost 2; bases outside the gene matches: 14. This chain's CDR3 is CASSSRQRDPITYNEQFF. The CDR3 DNA sequence: TGTGCCAGCAGCTCACGTCAGCGGGATCCGATTACCTACAATGAGCAGTTCTTC.

This clonotype has ten or more counts. This chain joins TRBV9 and TRBJ2-1, with a possible D match to TRBD1 (7 bases). CDR3 length: 11 amino acids. V lost 7 bases, J lost 6 bases, and 8 bases lay in between. Germline assignment: CDR1 SGDLS and CDR2 YYNGEE. This CDR3 reads CASQGGNEQFF. Written as DNA, the CDR3 is TGTGCCAGCCAGGGGGGCAATGAGCAGTTCTTC.

This clonotype was found many times. This sequence joins TRBV2 and TRBJ1-6; a weak D match, TRBD1 (5 bases). The CDR3 is made up of 16 amino acids. Germline CDR1 and CDR2: SNHLY and FYNNEI. Trimming removed 0 bases from V and 10 bases from J, with 16 bases in between. CDR3 sequence reads: CASSEARGGSGSPLHF. The CDR3 DNA follows: TGTGCCAGCAGTGAAGCGCGTGGGGGGTCGGGATCACCCCTCCACTTT.

The chain has TRBV10-3 and TRBJ2-6; 7 positions agree with TRBD1. V shed 6 bases and J 4 bases; nucleotides not matched to a gene: 15. CDR1 and CDR2 (germline): ENHRY, SYGVKD. This CDR3 has 18 residues. CDR3 in DNA: TGTGCCATCAGCGAACAGGGGTTGAGTTCAGCGGGGGCCAACGTCCTGACTTTC. It encodes CAISEQGLSSAGANVLTF.

This clonotype was observed many times. The chain links TRBV7-3 to TRBJ2-1; D remains unclear. The CDR3 length is 13 residues. Between the trimmed V and J ends, which lost 2 bases and 10 bases, there was a span of 12 bases. Germline CDR1 and CDR2: SGHTA and FQGTGA. For the CDR3, the DNA is TGTGCCAGCAGCTTACTTATCCGAAACGAGCAGTTCTTC. Translated, it gives CASSLLIRNEQFF.